The next 16 T cell receptor beta chains were all read from a single sample in a study of blood T cell repertoires in COVID-19. Repertoires were generated with immunoSEQ multiplex PCR, while TCRdb's copy carries only in-frame clones and drops some. The table includes 200,000 to 250,000 clones, around 90% detected once. Sequenced sample: PBMCs or T cells enriched from blood (not recorded which). These receptors all stem from a woman aged 25-40 years with acute COVID-19.

The chain links TRBV5-4 to TRBJ2-7, with 10 bases identical to TRBD2. With 4 bases clipped from V and 2 bases from J, the junction kept 12 bases outside the gene matches. Germline V gene lookup returns CDR1 SGHNT and CDR2 YYREEE (reference sequence). The CDR3 loop spans 17 amino acids. DNA for the CDR3: TGTGCCAGCAGCCCCATCCCCGGGACTAGCGCAACCTACGAGCAGTACTTC. It translates to CASSPIPGTSATYEQYF.

The chain employs TRBV21-1 and TRBJ1-1. TRBV21-1 is deemed a pseudogene. The CDR3 spans 9 residues. This chain's CDR3 is CASSREAFF. CDR3 DNA: TGTGCCAGCAGCCGGGAAGCTTTCTTT.

The V call is TRBV9, the J call TRBJ1-2; D is ambiguous. In germline, CDR1 is SGDLS, CDR2 YYNGEE. Deletions cut 4 bases from V and 2 bases from J, with 9 bases between. The CDR3 contains 13 residues. CDR3 loop: CASSPDTNYGYTF. CDR3 nucleotide sequence: TGTGCCAGCAGCCCAGACACCAACTATGGCTACACCTTC.

The gene calls are TRBV5-3 and TRBJ1-4; a weak D match, TRBD1 (6 bases). TRBV5-3 is labeled an ORF, and its function is uncertain. This CDR3 has 14 amino acids. The germline V and J ends were trimmed by 2 bases and 1 base, with 6 bases remaining between them. The CDR3 coding sequence is TGTGCCAGAAGCTTACAGGGAACTAATGAAAAACTGTTTTTT. Its protein product is CARSLQGTNEKLFF.

The genes are TRBV28 and TRBJ1-4; 7 nucleotides align to TRBD1. V was pared by 9 bases and J by 4 bases, with 8 bases of the junction left unmatched. CDR3 length: 14 residues. Germline V CDR1 and CDR2: MDHEN, SYDVKM. This CDR3 is CASWTGGINEKLFF. The CDR3 bases are TGTGCCAGTTGGACAGGCGGAATTAATGAAAAACTGTTTTTT.

The chain is built from TRBV6-5 and TRBJ1-5, with 11 bases fitting TRBD1. CDR3 length: 15 amino acids. The V and J ends lost 8 bases and 5 bases, in that order; junction bases with no gene match: 8. Germline V gives CDR1 MNHEY, CDR2 SVGAGI. CDR3 in DNA: TGTGCCAGCGCCGGGACAGGGGGAAACGATCAGCCCCAGCATTTT. Protein sequence: CASAGTGGNDQPQHF.

This clone was counted once. This rearrangement joins TRBV2 to TRBJ1-2; tentatively, D is TRBD1 (5 bases). This CDR3 spans 19 amino acids. Trimming shortened V by 3 bases and J by 4 bases, and 27 bases separated the two germline ends. Germline lookup yields CDR1 SNHLY and CDR2 FYNNEI. CDR3: CASSEEGGDGVAWAYGYTF. CDR3 DNA: TGTGCCAGCAGTGAGGAGGGTGGGGACGGAGTTGCCTGGGCCTATGGCTACACCTTC.

The rearrangement links TRBV7-2 to TRBJ2-3; TRBD2 is a possible D gene (6 bases). CDR1 is SGHTA and CDR2 is FQGNSA in the germline V gene. CDR3 size: 16 residues. The V gene lost 5 bases and the J gene lost 0 bases, with 15 bases spanning the gap. The CDR3 loop is CASSPRVSGSTDTQYF. In DNA, the CDR3 is TGTGCCAGCAGCCCGCGTGTGAGCGGGAGCACAGATACGCAGTATTTT.

The rearrangement links TRBV15 to TRBJ2-1, with 10 bases matching TRBD2. The CDR3 is made up of 20 amino acids. V lost 0 bases, J lost 0 bases, and 11 bases stayed unmatched. The germline CDR1 and CDR2 sequences are LNHNV and YYDKDF (reference sequence). The chain's CDR3 is CATSRDTLPGTSDSYNEQFF. The DNA of the CDR3 is TGTGCCACCAGCAGAGACACACTACCCGGGACTAGCGACTCCTACAATGAGCAGTTCTTC.

V usage is TRBV5-1 and J usage is TRBJ2-1; 7 nucleotides agree with TRBD1. The CDR3 has 15 residues. The germline gives CDR1 SGHRS, CDR2 YFSETQ. V lost 4 bases to trimming and J lost 9 bases; unmatched junction nucleotides: 13. CDR3 region: CASSTDRVPDFEQFF. The CDR3 DNA is TGCGCCAGCAGCACAGACAGGGTCCCTGACTTTGAGCAGTTCTTC.

The rearrangement uses TRBV19 and TRBJ1-2; TRBD1 matches at 11 bases. The V gene end was trimmed by 6 bases and the J gene end by 6 bases; junction bases not matched to a gene: 12. CDR1 is LNHDA and CDR2 is SQIVND in the germline V gene (reference sequence). This CDR3 has 16 amino acids. The chain's CDR3 is CASSVPAGQGADGYTF. Written as DNA, the CDR3 is TGTGCCAGTAGCGTGCCGGCAGGACAGGGGGCCGATGGCTACACCTTC.

The gene calls are TRBV7-3 and TRBJ2-7; TRBD1 is a possible D gene (6 bases). Germline-derived CDR1 and CDR2 are SGHTA and FQGTGA. The length of the CDR3 is 14 residues. The germline V and J ends were trimmed by 5 bases and 6 bases, with 17 bases remaining between them. CDR3: CASSLQQGTSEQYF. CDR3 bases: TGTGCCAGCAGCCTACAACAGGGAACCTCCGAGCAGTACTTC.

V is TRBV19 and J is TRBJ1-1; the D gene is possibly TRBD1 (6 bases). Looked up from germline, CDR1 is LNHDA and CDR2 is SQIVND (reference sequence). This CDR3 is built from 13 residues. V was shortened by 5 bases and J by 7 bases, with 14 bases between the two germline ends. In nucleotides, the CDR3 is TGTGCCAGTAGTTTGGGCAGGGGATTTGAAGCTTTCTTT. Translation gives CASSLGRGFEAFF.

V gene TRBV6-1 combines with J gene TRBJ1-5; TRBD1 is a possible D gene (6 bases). The V gene's germline CDR1 is MNHNS and CDR2 SASEGT. This CDR3 spans 15 amino acids. Trimming cost V 2 bases and J 3 bases, with 11 bases left between them. CDR3 nucleotide sequence: TGTGCCAGCAGTGAATGGGCAGGGGTCAATCAGCCCCAGCATTTT. Its translation: CASSEWAGVNQPQHF.

This rearrangement joins TRBV7-8 to TRBJ2-1; 9 bases agree with TRBD2. The CDR3 is made up of 13 amino acids. The V gene end was trimmed by 0 bases and the J gene end by 12 bases; junction bases not matched to a gene: 3. CDR1 is SGHVS, CDR2 FQNEAQ, per germline. As DNA, the CDR3 is TGTGCCAGCAGCTTAGCGTTGACTAGCGGGCAGTTCTTC. Protein sequence: CASSLALTSGQFF.

V and J are TRBV7-8 and TRBJ2-5, with 8 bases matching TRBD2. J gave up 7 bases and V 5 bases, and 12 bases lay outside the gene matches. This CDR3 comprises 15 residues. Germline V gene lookup returns CDR1 SGHVS and CDR2 FQNEAQ. CDR3 coding DNA: TGTGCCAGCAGCCCGAGGACTAGCCCCGGCGGGACCCAGTACTTC. This codes for CASSPRTSPGGTQYF.